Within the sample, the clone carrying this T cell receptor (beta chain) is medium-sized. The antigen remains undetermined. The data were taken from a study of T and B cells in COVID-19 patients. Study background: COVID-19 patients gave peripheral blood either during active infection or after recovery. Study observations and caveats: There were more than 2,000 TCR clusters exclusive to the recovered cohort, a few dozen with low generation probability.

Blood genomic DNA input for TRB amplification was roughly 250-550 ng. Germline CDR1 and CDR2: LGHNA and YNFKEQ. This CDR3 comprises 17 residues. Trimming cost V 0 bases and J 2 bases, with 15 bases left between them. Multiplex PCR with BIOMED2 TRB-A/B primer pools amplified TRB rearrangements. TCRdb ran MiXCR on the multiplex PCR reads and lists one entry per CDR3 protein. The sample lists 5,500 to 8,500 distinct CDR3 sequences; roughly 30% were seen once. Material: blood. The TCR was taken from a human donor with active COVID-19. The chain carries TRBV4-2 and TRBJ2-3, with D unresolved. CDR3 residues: CASSQEMVGSATDTQYF. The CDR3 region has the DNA TGTGCCAGCAGCCAAGAAATGGTCGGCTCGGCCACAGATACGCAGTATTTT.